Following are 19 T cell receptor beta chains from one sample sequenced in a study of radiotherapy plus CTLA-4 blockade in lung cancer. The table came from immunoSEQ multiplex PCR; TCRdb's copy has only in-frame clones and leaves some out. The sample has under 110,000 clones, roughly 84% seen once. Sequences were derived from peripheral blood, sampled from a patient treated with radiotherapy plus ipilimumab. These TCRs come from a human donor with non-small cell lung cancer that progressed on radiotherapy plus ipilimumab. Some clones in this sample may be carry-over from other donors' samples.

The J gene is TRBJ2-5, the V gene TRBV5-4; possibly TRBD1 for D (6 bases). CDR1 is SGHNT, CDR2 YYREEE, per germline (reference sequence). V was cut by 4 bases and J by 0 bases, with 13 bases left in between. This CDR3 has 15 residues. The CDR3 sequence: CASSTKQGYQETQYF. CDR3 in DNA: TGTGCCAGCAGCACGAAACAGGGTTACCAAGAGACCCAGTACTTC.

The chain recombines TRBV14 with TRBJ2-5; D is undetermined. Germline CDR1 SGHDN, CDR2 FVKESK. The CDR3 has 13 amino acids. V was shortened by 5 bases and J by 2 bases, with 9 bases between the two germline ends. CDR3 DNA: TGTGCCAGCAGCTCCCAACAGCAAGAGACCCAGTACTTC. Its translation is CASSSQQQETQYF.

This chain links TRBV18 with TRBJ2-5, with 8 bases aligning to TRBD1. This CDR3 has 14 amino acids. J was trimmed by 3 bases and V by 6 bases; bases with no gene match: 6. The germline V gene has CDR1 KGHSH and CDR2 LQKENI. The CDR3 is CASSIYRGKETQYF. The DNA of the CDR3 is TGTGCCAGCTCGATCTACAGGGGGAAAGAGACCCAGTACTTC.

The CDR3: CASSSRGNTEAFF. DNA of the CDR3: TGTGCCAGCAGTTCAAGGGGGAACACTGAAGCTTTCTTT. The J gene is TRBJ1-1, the V gene TRBV6-5; tentative D call: TRBD1 (5 bases). The germline gives CDR1 MNHEY, CDR2 SVGAGI. This CDR3 has 13 residues. Trimming removed 4 bases at V and 1 base at J, with 7 bases between.

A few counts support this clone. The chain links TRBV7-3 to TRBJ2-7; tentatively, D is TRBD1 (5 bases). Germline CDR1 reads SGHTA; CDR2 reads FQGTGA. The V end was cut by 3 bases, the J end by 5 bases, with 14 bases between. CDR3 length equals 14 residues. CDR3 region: CASSLVPGNHEQYF. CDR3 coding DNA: TGTGCCAGCAGCTTGGTTCCAGGGAACCACGAGCAGTACTTC.

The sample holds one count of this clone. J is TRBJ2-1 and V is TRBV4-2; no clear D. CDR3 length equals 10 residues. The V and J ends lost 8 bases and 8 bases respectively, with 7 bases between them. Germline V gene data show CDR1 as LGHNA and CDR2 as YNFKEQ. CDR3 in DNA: TGTGCCAGCGGATCCTATGAGCAGTTCTTC. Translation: CASGSYEQFF.

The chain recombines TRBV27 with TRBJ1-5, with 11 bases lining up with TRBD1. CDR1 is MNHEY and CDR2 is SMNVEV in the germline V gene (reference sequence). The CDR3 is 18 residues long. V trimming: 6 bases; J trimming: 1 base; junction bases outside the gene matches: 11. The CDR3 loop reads CASRLLGQGALSNQPQHF. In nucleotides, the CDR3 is TGTGCCAGCAGACTCTTAGGACAGGGGGCTCTCAGCAATCAGCCCCAGCATTTT.

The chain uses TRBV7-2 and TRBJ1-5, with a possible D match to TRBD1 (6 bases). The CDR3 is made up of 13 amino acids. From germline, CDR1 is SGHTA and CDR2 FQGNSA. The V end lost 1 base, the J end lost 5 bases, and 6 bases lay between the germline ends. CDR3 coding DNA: TGTGCCAGCAGCTTAGGGACAGATCAGCCCCAGCATTTT. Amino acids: CASSLGTDQPQHF.

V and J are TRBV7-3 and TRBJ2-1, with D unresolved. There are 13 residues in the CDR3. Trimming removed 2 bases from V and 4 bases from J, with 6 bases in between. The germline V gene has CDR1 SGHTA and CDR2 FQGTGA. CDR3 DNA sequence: TGTGCCAGCAGCTTATTGGAGTACAATGAGCAGTTCTTC. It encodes CASSLLEYNEQFF.

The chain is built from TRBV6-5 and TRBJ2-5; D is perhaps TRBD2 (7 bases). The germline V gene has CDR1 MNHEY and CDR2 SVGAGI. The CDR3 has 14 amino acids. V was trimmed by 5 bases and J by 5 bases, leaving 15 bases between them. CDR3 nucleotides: TGTGCCAGCAGTGCATTAGGGGGGGTTGAGACCCAGTACTTC. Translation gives CASSALGGVETQYF.

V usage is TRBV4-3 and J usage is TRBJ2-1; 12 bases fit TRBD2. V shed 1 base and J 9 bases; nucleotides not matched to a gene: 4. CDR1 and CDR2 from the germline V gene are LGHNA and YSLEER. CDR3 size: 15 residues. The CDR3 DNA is TGCGCCAGCAGCCAAGCTAGCGGGGGGGCCGTTGAGCAGTTCTTC. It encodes CASSQASGGAVEQFF.

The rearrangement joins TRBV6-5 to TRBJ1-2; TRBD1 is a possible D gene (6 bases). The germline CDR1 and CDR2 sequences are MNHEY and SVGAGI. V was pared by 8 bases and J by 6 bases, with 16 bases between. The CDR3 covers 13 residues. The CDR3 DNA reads TGTGCCAGCCAGGACAGCCATAGTGATGGCTACACCTTC. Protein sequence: CASQDSHSDGYTF.

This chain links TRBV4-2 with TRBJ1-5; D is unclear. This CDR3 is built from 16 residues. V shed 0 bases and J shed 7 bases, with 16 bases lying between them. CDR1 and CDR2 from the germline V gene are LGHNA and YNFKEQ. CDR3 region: CASSQDQFGELQPQHF. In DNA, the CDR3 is TGTGCCAGCAGCCAAGATCAATTTGGGGAGCTACAGCCCCAGCATTTT.

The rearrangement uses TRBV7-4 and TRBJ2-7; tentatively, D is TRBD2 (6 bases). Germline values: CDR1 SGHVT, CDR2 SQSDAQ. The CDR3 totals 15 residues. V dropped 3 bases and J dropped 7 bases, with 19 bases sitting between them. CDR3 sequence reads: CASSFELADYVEQYF. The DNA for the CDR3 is TGTGCCAGCAGCTTCGAATTAGCGGATTACGTGGAGCAGTACTTC.

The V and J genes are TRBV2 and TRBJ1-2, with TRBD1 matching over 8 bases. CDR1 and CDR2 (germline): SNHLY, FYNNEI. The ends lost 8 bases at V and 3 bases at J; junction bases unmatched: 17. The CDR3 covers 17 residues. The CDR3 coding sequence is TGTGCCAGCGCCCGGACAGGGCCACTTACCAGCCACTATGGCTACACCTTC. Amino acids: CASARTGPLTSHYGYTF.

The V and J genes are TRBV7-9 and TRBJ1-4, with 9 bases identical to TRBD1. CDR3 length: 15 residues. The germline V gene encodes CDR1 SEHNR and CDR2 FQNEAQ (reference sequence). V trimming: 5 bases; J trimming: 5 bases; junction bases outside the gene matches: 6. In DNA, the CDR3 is TGTGCCAGCAGCCCCTGGACAGGGGTAAATGAAAAACTGTTTTTT. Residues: CASSPWTGVNEKLFF.

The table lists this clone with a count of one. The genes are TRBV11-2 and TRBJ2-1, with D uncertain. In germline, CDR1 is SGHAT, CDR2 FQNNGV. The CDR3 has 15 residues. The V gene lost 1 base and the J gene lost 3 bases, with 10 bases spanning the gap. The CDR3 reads CASSLGMAGYNEQFF. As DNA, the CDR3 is TGTGCCAGCAGCTTAGGGATGGCAGGCTACAATGAGCAGTTCTTC.

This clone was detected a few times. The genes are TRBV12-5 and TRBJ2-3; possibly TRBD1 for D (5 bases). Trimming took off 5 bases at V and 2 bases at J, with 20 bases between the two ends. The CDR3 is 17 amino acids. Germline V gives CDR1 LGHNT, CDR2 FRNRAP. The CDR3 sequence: CASGSALRGTFTDTQYF. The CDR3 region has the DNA TGTGCTAGTGGTAGCGCACTAAGGGGCACCTTCACAGATACGCAGTATTTT.

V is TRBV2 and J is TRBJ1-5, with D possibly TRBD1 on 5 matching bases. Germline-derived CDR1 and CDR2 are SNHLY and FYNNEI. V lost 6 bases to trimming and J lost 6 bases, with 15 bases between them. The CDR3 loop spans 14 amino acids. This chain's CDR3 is CASSSDSIGQPQHF. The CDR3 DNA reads TGTGCCAGCAGCTCAGACAGTATCGGTCAGCCCCAGCATTTT.